Below are 15 T cell receptor beta chains sequenced from a single sample in a study of blood T cell repertoires in COVID-19 (dated by TCRdb to 2020 to 2022). The library was obtained by the immunoSEQ multiplex PCR assay. TCRdb carries this immuneACCESS record with in-frame sequences only. Its versions omit some clonotypes, under half of them owing to an unresolved V gene in the studies checked, with the rest unexplained. The sample table records roughly 70,000 clones; about 70% of these occur just once. Jointly, the top ten make up roughly 36% of the sample. The sequencing input was peripheral blood. These receptors all stem from an older woman with acute or convalescent COVID-19.

This rearrangement joins TRBV9 to TRBJ2-3, with 8 bases aligning to TRBD1. This CDR3 spans 15 amino acids. The V gene's germline CDR1 is SGDLS and CDR2 YYNGEE. V was clipped by 0 bases and J by 8 bases; unmatched bases: 8. In nucleotides, the CDR3 is TGTGCCAGCAGCGTAGCTGGACAGGGTTCAGGTACGCAGTATTTT. It encodes CASSVAGQGSGTQYF.

This clone was seen more than once but under ten times. J is TRBJ1-3 and V is TRBV29-1, with 7 bases fitting TRBD1. The germline gives CDR1 SQVTM, CDR2 ANQGSEA. The length of the CDR3 is 13 residues. After removal of 6 bases from V and 3 bases from J, the junction contained 5 bases not matched to a gene. In DNA, the CDR3 is TGCAGCGTCGAGGGGGCAGGTGGAAACACCATATATTTT. This codes for CSVEGAGGNTIYF.

This chain uses TRBV30 with TRBJ1-6; TRBD1 matches 11 bases. Germline CDR1 and CDR2: GTSNPN and SVGIG (reference sequence). V shed 5 bases, J shed 8 bases, and the junction held 2 bases outside the gene matches. This CDR3 comprises 13 residues. The CDR3 region has the DNA TGTGCCTGGGGGACAGGGGGATATTCACCCCTCCACTTT. Protein: CAWGTGGYSPLHF.

CDR3 DNA: TGTGCCAGCAGCGTAGCCGCACAGGGGGCATCGCGAGGCTACACCTTC. Amino acids: CASSVAAQGASRGYTF. V and J are TRBV9 and TRBJ1-2, with 9 nucleotides matching TRBD1. CDR3 size: 16 residues. V trimming: 0 bases; J trimming: 8 bases; junction bases outside the gene matches: 11. CDR1 is SGDLS and CDR2 is YYNGEE in the germline V gene.

The chain joins TRBV12-3 or TRBV12-4 to TRBJ2-4; D remains unclear. CDR3 length: 11 amino acids. The ends were cut back, 3 bases at V and 8 bases at J, with 5 bases in the middle. This CDR3 is CASSLADIQYF. The CDR3 bases are TGTGCCAGCAGTTTGGCGGACATTCAGTACTTC.

This clone was seen ten or more times. CDR3 in amino acids: CASSYDMNTEAFF. CDR3 in DNA: TGCGCCAGCAGCTACGACATGAACACTGAAGCTTTCTTT. The rearrangement uses TRBV4-3 and TRBJ1-1; D ambiguous. V gave up 5 bases and J gave up 0 bases, with 7 bases separating them. This CDR3 has 13 amino acids. Germline V gene data show CDR1 as LGHNA and CDR2 as YSLEER.

This clone was observed a single time. The V call is TRBV6-2 or TRBV6-3, the J call TRBJ2-7; 10 bases are a match to TRBD1. V shed 0 bases, J shed 7 bases, and the junction held 15 bases outside the gene matches. Per germline, CDR1 MNHEY and CDR2 SVGEGT. CDR3 size: 18 residues. CDR3 residues: CASSYSGTGVSDLWEQYF. The DNA for the CDR3 is TGTGCCAGCAGTTACTCAGGGACAGGGGTGTCGGACCTATGGGAGCAGTACTTC.

V usage is TRBV5-1 and J usage is TRBJ1-2, with no clear D. V gave up 0 bases and J gave up 6 bases, with 12 bases separating them. Germline CDR1 SGHRS, CDR2 YFSETQ. The CDR3 is 14 residues long. CDR3 amino acids: CASSLGDGGHGYTF. CDR3 DNA: TGCGCCAGCAGCTTGGGGGATGGAGGTCATGGCTACACCTTC. The variable domain in full, with the rest retrieved from reference TRBV5-1 and TRBJ1-2, is KAGVTQTPRYLIKTRGQQVTLSCSPISGHRSVSWYQQTPGQGLQFLFEYFSETQRNKGNFPGRFSGRQFSNSRSEMNVSTLELGDSALYLCASSLGDGGHGYTFGSGTRLTVV.

In this sample, this clone turned up a few times. This sequence joins TRBV3-1 (or the pseudogene TRBV3-2) and TRBJ1-2, with 7 bases lining up with TRBD1. CDR3 length equals 14 residues. Germline values: CDR1 LGHDT, CDR2 YNNKEL (reference sequence). J lost 2 bases, V lost 3 bases, and 3 bases had no gene match. CDR3 region: CASSQGQMNYGYTF. CDR3 DNA sequence: TGTGCCAGCAGCCAGGGACAGATGAACTATGGCTACACCTTC.

The V and J genes are TRBV18 and TRBJ1-6; maybe TRBD1 (5 bases). The CDR3 totals 15 residues. The germline V gene has CDR1 KGHSH and CDR2 LQKENI. V gave up 1 base and J gave up 9 bases, with 13 bases separating them. In DNA form, the CDR3 reads TGTGCCAGCTCACCACAGGACACAAGGAGTTCACCCCTCCACTTT. It codes for CASSPQDTRSSPLHF.

The chain is built from TRBV7-8 and TRBJ2-1; 15 bases map to TRBD2. The germline V gene has CDR1 SGHVS and CDR2 FQNEAQ. The CDR3 contains 18 residues. With 5 bases clipped from V and 6 bases from J, the junction kept 11 bases outside the gene matches. The CDR3 spells CASSPAARGLAGGNEQFF. DNA of the CDR3: TGTGCCAGCAGCCCGGCCGCTCGGGGACTAGCGGGAGGCAATGAGCAGTTCTTC.

J is TRBJ1-2 and V is TRBV7-9; TRBD1 matches 9 bases. The ends lost 5 bases at V and 4 bases at J; junction bases unmatched: 5. The CDR3 spans 14 residues. Germline V CDR1 and CDR2: SEHNR, FQNEAQ (reference sequence). CDR3 residues: CASSTDRGFYGYTF. CDR3 sequence (DNA): TGTGCCAGCAGCACGGACAGGGGCTTCTATGGCTACACCTTC.

The rearrangement joins TRBV6-6 to TRBJ2-5, with 8 bases matching TRBD2. The germline CDR1 and CDR2 sequences are MNHNY and SVGAGI (reference sequence). Losses at the gene ends were 7 bases for V and 7 bases for J; bases not matched to a gene: 11. The CDR3 loop spans 14 amino acids. The CDR3 DNA follows: TGTGCCAGCAAGGGGGGACTTCGGGAGGGGACCCAGTACTTC. This gives the protein CASKGGLREGTQYF.

The chain uses TRBV7-8 and TRBJ1-6; the D gene is possibly TRBD1 (6 bases). Germline V gene sequence: CDR1 SGHVS, CDR2 FQNEAQ. V dropped 0 bases and J dropped 0 bases, with 12 bases sitting between them. The CDR3 sequence is 18 residues long. In nucleotides, the CDR3 is TGTGCCAGCAGCTTAGCGAGGGGGGGGAGCTCCTATAATTCACCCCTCCACTTT. It codes for CASSLARGGSSYNSPLHF. Combining the CDR3 with reference TRBV7-8 and TRBJ1-6 gives the whole variable domain GAGVSQSPRYKVAKRGQDVALRCDPISGHVSLFWYQQALGQGPEFLTYFQNEAQLDKSGLPSDRFFAERPEGSVSTLKIQRTQQEDSAVYLCASSLARGGSSYNSPLHFGNGTRLTVT.

The chain's CDR3 is CAISPLTAGGIYEQYF. The CDR3 DNA sequence: TGTGCCATCAGCCCACTAACAGCGGGAGGAATCTACGAGCAGTACTTC. The V gene is TRBV10-3, the J gene TRBJ2-7, with 9 bases aligning to TRBD2. V gave up 6 bases and J gave up 3 bases; unmatched junction bases: 12. Germline lookup yields CDR1 ENHRY and CDR2 SYGVKD. The CDR3 loop spans 16 amino acids.